The 31 T cell receptor beta chains given below trace back to one sample, sequenced in a study of OX40 agonist ivuxolimab in advanced cancers. The method was immunoSEQ multiplex PCR; TCRdb's version includes in-frame clones alone and lacks a portion of them. In the table there are 45,000 to 65,000 clones, approximately 90% of which are singletons. The material sequenced was CD4+ or CD8+ T cells sorted from blood, taken in a trial of the OX40 agonist ivuxolimab. These TCRs come from an adult with an advanced solid tumor such as melanoma, head and neck, liver or kidney cancer.

V gene TRBV9 combines with J gene TRBJ1-1, with D perhaps matching TRBD1 (6 bases). The V and J ends lost 0 bases and 6 bases respectively, with 21 bases between them. The CDR3 runs to 17 residues. Germline CDR1 and CDR2: SGDLS and YYNGEE. CDR3 DNA sequence: TGTGCCAGCAGCGTAGGGTCCATAGGGGGGTCGTCCGCTGAAGCTTTCTTT. This encodes CASSVGSIGGSSAEAFF.

This clone appeared once. This chain connects TRBV7-6 to TRBJ2-1; D not certain. The CDR3 is 15 residues long. V was pared by 1 base and J by 8 bases, with 15 bases between. CDR1 is SGHVS and CDR2 is FNYEAQ in the germline V gene. Here the CDR3 reads CASSLETNTGDEQFF. DNA for the CDR3: TGTGCCAGCAGCTTAGAAACGAACACCGGAGATGAGCAGTTCTTC.

The chain links TRBV4-1 to TRBJ2-1; D call uncertain. Germline V lookup: CDR1 MGHRA, CDR2 YSYEKL. The CDR3 is made up of 16 amino acids. V gave up 0 bases and J gave up 0 bases, with 9 bases separating them. CDR3 sequence (DNA): TGCGCCAGCAGCCAAGATCCCCCCAGCTCCTACAATGAGCAGTTCTTC. It is translated as CASSQDPPSSYNEQFF.

Details on this clone: This CDR3 is missing its conserved last phenylalanine or tryptophan, likely due to a read error. This chain connects TRBV4-1 to TRBJ1-3, with D hard to call. Trimming took 0 bases from V and 0 from J, leaving 6 bases between them. The V gene's germline CDR1 is MGHRA and CDR2 YSYEKL. This CDR3 has 15 residues. CDR3 in amino acids: CASSQEGRSGNTIYL. Here the CDR3 DNA reads TGCGCCAGCAGCCAAGAAGGCCGCTCTGGAAACACCATATATCTT.

V usage is TRBV9 and J usage is TRBJ2-7; TRBD2 might be the D (5 bases). The ends were cut back, 8 bases at V and 0 bases at J, with 12 bases in the middle. The length of the CDR3 is 13 residues. Germline V gene sequence: CDR1 SGDLS, CDR2 YYNGEE. The CDR3 is CASGGYDSYEQYF. The CDR3 DNA sequence: TGTGCCAGTGGAGGATATGACTCCTACGAGCAGTACTTC. The entire variable domain, with the rest obtained from reference TRBV9 and TRBJ2-7, is as follows: DSGVTQTPKHLITATGQRVTLRCSPRSGDLSVYWYQQSLDQGLQFLIQYYNGEERAKGNILERFSAQQFPDLHSELNLSSLELGDSALYFCASGGYDSYEQYFGPGTRLTVT.

The chain is built from TRBV6-5 and TRBJ1-4; D is uncertain. Germline lookup yields CDR1 MNHEY and CDR2 SVGAGI. Trimming pared 2 bases from V and 8 bases from J, leaving 18 bases between. CDR3 length: 16 amino acids. CDR3 DNA: TGTGCCAGCAGTTACAGGTGGACTTCGGTAGGGGAAAAACTGTTTTTT. This sequence encodes CASSYRWTSVGEKLFF.

V is TRBV7-2 and J is TRBJ2-3; D not resolved. Germline values: CDR1 SGHTA, CDR2 FQGNSA. The CDR3 extends over 13 amino acids. With 8 bases removed from V and 0 bases from J, the gap between germline ends came to 9 bases. Here the CDR3 DNA reads TGTGCCAGCTCCCCCGAAAGCACAGATACGCAGTATTTT. Residues: CASSPESTDTQYF.

This sequence joins TRBV4-3 and TRBJ1-5, with D uncertain. Germline V gene lookup returns CDR1 LGHNA and CDR2 YSLEER. V was cut by 0 bases and J by 1 base, with 7 bases left in between. The CDR3 consists of 15 residues. The DNA of the CDR3 is TGCGCCAGCAGCCAAGATCGGCGGAGCAATCAGCCCCAGCATTTT. This translates into CASSQDRRSNQPQHF.

The chain has TRBV27 and TRBJ1-1, with D uncertain. V lost 3 bases to trimming and J lost 4 bases, with 9 bases between them. Germline lookup yields CDR1 MNHEY and CDR2 SMNVEV (reference sequence). The CDR3 covers 13 residues. CDR3 protein: CASSFKGGTEAFF. CDR3 coding DNA: TGTGCCAGCAGTTTCAAGGGTGGCACTGAAGCTTTCTTT.

This chain links TRBV28 with TRBJ2-6; D is unclear. The CDR3 is made up of 14 amino acids. Trimming shortened V by 2 bases and J by 1 base, and 3 bases separated the two germline ends. CDR1 is MDHEN, CDR2 SYDVKM, per germline. DNA for the CDR3: TGTGCCAGCAGTTTACTGTCTGGGGCCAACGTCCTGACTTTC. It codes for CASSLLSGANVLTF.

This sequence joins TRBV5-4 and TRBJ1-4; D remains unclear. The CDR3 runs 13 residues. The ends were cut back, 4 bases at V and 4 bases at J, with 8 bases in the middle. In germline, CDR1 is SGHNT, CDR2 YYREEE (reference sequence). CDR3 protein: CASSPGNNEKLFF. The DNA of the CDR3 is TGTGCCAGCAGCCCTGGGAATAATGAAAAACTGTTTTTT. The whole variable domain, remainder taken from reference TRBV5-4 and TRBJ1-4, is ETGVTQSPTHLIKTRGQQVTLRCSSQSGHNTVSWYQQALGQGPQFIFQYYREEENGRGNFPPRFSGLQFPNYSSELNVNALELDDSALYLCASSPGNNEKLFFGSGTQLSVL.

The CDR3 here is CASSMGRNTEAFF. CDR3 nucleotides: TGTGCCAGTAGTATGGGTAGGAATACTGAAGCTTTCTTT. This chain joins TRBV19 and TRBJ1-1; D is unresolved. Germline assignment: CDR1 LNHDA and CDR2 SQIVND (reference sequence). Trimming removed 3 bases at V and 5 bases at J, with 10 bases between. The length of the CDR3 is 13 residues.

The genes are TRBV27 and TRBJ2-3; D remains unclear. CDR1 and CDR2 (germline): MNHEY, SMNVEV (reference sequence). The CDR3 is 13 amino acids. Written as DNA, the CDR3 is TGTAGCTCAGGTGCGATGGGCACAGATACGCAGTATTTT. Protein sequence: CSSGAMGTDTQYF.

CDR3 amino acids: CASSLGTHRETQETQYF. The CDR3 DNA sequence: TGTGCCAGCAGCTTAGGGACCCACAGGGAAACCCAAGAGACCCAGTACTTC. J is TRBJ2-5 and V is TRBV7-9; a possible D gene is TRBD1 (6 bases). The CDR3 consists of 17 residues. Between the trimmed V and J ends, which lost 1 base and 1 base, there was a span of 16 bases. Per germline, CDR1 SEHNR and CDR2 FQNEAQ (reference sequence).

The chain recombines TRBV7-9 with TRBJ2-3, with D perhaps TRBD1 (6 bases). The V and J ends lost 8 bases and 5 bases respectively, with 17 bases between them. The CDR3 is 14 residues long. Germline V lookup: CDR1 SEHNR, CDR2 FQNEAQ (reference sequence). The CDR3 reads CASGSTVQGDTQYF. The CDR3 DNA reads as TGTGCCAGCGGTTCGACGGTACAGGGAGATACGCAGTATTTT. The full variable domain, completed using reference TRBV7-9 and TRBJ2-3, is DTGVSQNPRHKITKRGQNVTFRCDPISEHNRLYWYRQTLGQGPEFLTYFQNEAQLEKSRLLSDRFSAERPKGSFSTLEIQRTEQGDSAMYLCASGSTVQGDTQYFGPGTRLTVL.

This clone was seen a single time. The genes are TRBV7-2 and TRBJ1-1; TRBD1 matches at 7 bases. Unmatched junction bases numbered 2, after V lost 1 base and J lost 6 bases. Germline CDR1 reads SGHTA; CDR2 reads FQGNSA. The CDR3 totals 13 residues. Written as DNA, the CDR3 is TGTGCCAGCAGCTTAGTAAGGGGGCCTGAAGCTTTCTTT. It yields the protein CASSLVRGPEAFF.

V gene TRBV27 combines with J gene TRBJ2-7; D could derive from TRBD1 or TRBD2 (5 bases each). CDR3 size: 13 residues. V was trimmed by 6 bases and J by 0 bases, leaving 9 bases between them. Looked up from germline, CDR1 is MNHEY and CDR2 is SMNVEV (reference sequence). The chain's CDR3 is CASRTGTSYEQYF. The CDR3 DNA follows: TGTGCCAGCAGAACCGGGACCTCCTACGAGCAGTACTTC.

This clone was counted between two and nine times. The CDR3 DNA reads TGTGCCAGTAGTTGGCGGCCGACGACCGAGCAGTTCTTC. Translated, it gives CASSWRPTTEQFF. This chain uses TRBV19 with TRBJ2-1; no firm D call. Germline-derived CDR1 and CDR2 are LNHDA and SQIVND (reference sequence). This CDR3 region has 13 residues. Trimming removed 5 bases at V and 10 bases at J, with 15 bases between.

The sample holds one count of this clone. The V and J genes are TRBV7-2 and TRBJ2-7; 8 nucleotides match TRBD2. CDR3 length: 16 residues. Germline V gives CDR1 SGHTA, CDR2 FQGNSA. Germline trimming cut 5 bases from V and 5 bases from J; bases unmatched to any gene: 14. The CDR3 nucleotides are TGTGCCAGCAGCCTCTTTAGCGGGGTTCCGCCAGACGAGCAGTACTTC. This codes for CASSLFSGVPPDEQYF.

V gene TRBV6-6 combines with J gene TRBJ2-1, with TRBD1 as a possible D gene (6 bases). This CDR3 comprises 14 residues. The V and J ends lost 2 bases and 7 bases respectively, with 12 bases between them. CDR1 is MNHNY, CDR2 SVGAGI, per germline (reference sequence). CDR3 sequence (DNA): TGTGCCAGCAGTTACAGGCCAGGGGCAAATGAGCAGTTCTTC. It is translated as CASSYRPGANEQFF.

CDR3 in DNA: TGTGCCAGCAGCCAATCTCTGGGGACAGGCGATAATGAGCAGTTCTTC. Its protein product is CASSQSLGTGDNEQFF. The V and J genes are TRBV14 and TRBJ2-1; 8 positions agree with TRBD1. The junction had 10 bases not matched to a gene; V was cut back by 2 bases and J by 7 bases. CDR1 SGHDN and CDR2 FVKESK come from the germline V gene. The CDR3 runs 16 residues. Filled out from reference TRBV14 and TRBJ2-1, the complete variable domain reads EAGVTQFPSHSVIEKGQTVTLRCDPISGHDNLYWYRRVMGKEIKFLLHFVKESKQDESGMPNNRFLAERTGGTYSTLKVQPAELEDSGVYFCASSQSLGTGDNEQFFGPGTRLTVL.

The rearrangement joins TRBV18 to TRBJ2-7, with 8 bases lining up with TRBD1. The CDR3 runs 15 residues. Germline CDR1 is KGHSH and CDR2 is LQKENI. J lost 2 bases, V lost 3 bases, and 6 bases had no gene match. As DNA, the CDR3 is TGTGCCAGCTCACCCGACAGGGGTCTTACCTACGAGCAGTACTTC. Amino acids: CASSPDRGLTYEQYF.

The rearrangement joins TRBV5-4 to TRBJ2-6; D might be TRBD1 or TRBD2, each matching 6 bases. CDR1 is SGHNT and CDR2 is YYREEE in the germline V gene (reference sequence). This CDR3 is built from 18 residues. The V gene lost 6 bases and the J gene lost 4 bases, with 23 bases spanning the gap. The CDR3: CASTKGGLPSTGANVLTF. The CDR3 DNA sequence: TGTGCCAGCACGAAGGGGGGACTCCCGTCTACAGGGGCCAACGTCCTGACTTTC.

The chain joins TRBV13 to TRBJ1-2; D gene ambiguous. Germline V gene data show CDR1 as PRHDT and CDR2 as FYEKMQ (reference sequence). The V gene lost 4 bases and the J gene lost 5 bases, with 8 bases spanning the gap. This CDR3 is built from 12 residues. The CDR3 bases are TGTGCCAGCAGCTATCCAGAGTATGGCTACACCTTC. Residues: CASSYPEYGYTF.

The chain couples TRBV4-2 to TRBJ2-3; 7 nucleotides align to TRBD2. The CDR3 totals 15 residues. The V and J ends lost 3 bases and 1 base, in that order; junction bases with no gene match: 4. Germline CDR1 reads LGHNA; CDR2 reads YNFKEQ. DNA of the CDR3: TGTGCCAGCAGCCAGAACAGCGGGGGCACAGATACGCAGTATTTT. Protein: CASSQNSGGTDTQYF.

This chain connects TRBV7-2 to TRBJ1-1, with D hard to call. This CDR3 has 13 residues. CDR1 is SGHTA and CDR2 is FQGNSA in the germline V gene. V shed 2 bases and J shed 0 bases, with 4 bases lying between them. This chain's CDR3 is CASSLLMNTEAFF. CDR3 in DNA: TGTGCCAGCAGCTTATTGATGAACACTGAAGCTTTCTTT.

V gene TRBV30 combines with J gene TRBJ2-4; D is undetermined. V lost 5 bases to trimming and J lost 0 bases, with 14 bases between them. Germline V gene lookup returns CDR1 GTSNPN and CDR2 SVGIG (reference sequence). The CDR3 sequence is 15 residues long. The CDR3: CAWGVGSVAKNIQYF. DNA of the CDR3: TGTGCCTGGGGCGTGGGAAGCGTAGCCAAAAACATTCAGTACTTC.

The rearrangement uses TRBV11-2 and TRBJ2-3; D is undetermined. Germline V gene data show CDR1 as SGHAT and CDR2 as FQNNGV. This CDR3 has 16 residues. Trimming cost V 5 bases and J 0 bases, with 15 bases left between them. DNA for the CDR3: TGTGCCAGCAGCCCTTACATGGCCCAGAGCACAGATACGCAGTATTTT. Its protein product is CASSPYMAQSTDTQYF.

This clone was detected once. The J gene is TRBJ2-1, the V gene TRBV7-9; 10 bases align to TRBD2. CDR1 SEHNR and CDR2 FQNEAQ come from the germline V gene (reference sequence). The CDR3 length is 16 residues. J lost 3 bases, V lost 5 bases, and 7 bases had no gene match. CDR3 sequence reads: CASSPAGLANYNEQFF. CDR3 DNA sequence: TGTGCCAGCAGCCCGGCGGGACTAGCGAACTACAATGAGCAGTTCTTC.

V is TRBV6-5 and J is TRBJ2-3; D gene unclear. V was clipped by 1 base and J by 0 bases, with 11 bases between them. Germline V CDR1 and CDR2: MNHEY, SVGAGI. This CDR3 region has 16 residues. The CDR3 DNA follows: TGTGCCAGCAGTTACTTCTCTGCCTCTAGCACAGATACGCAGTATTTT. Translating it yields CASSYFSASSTDTQYF.

The V gene is TRBV5-4, the J gene TRBJ1-6, with D possibly being TRBD1 (6 bases). The CDR3 has 15 residues. Between the trimmed V and J ends, which lost 1 base and 7 bases, there was a span of 12 bases. Germline-derived CDR1 and CDR2 are SGHNT and YYREEE (reference sequence). The CDR3 sequence: CASSLLAGENSPLHF. Here the CDR3 DNA reads TGTGCCAGCAGCTTGCTGGCAGGGGAGAATTCACCCCTCCACTTT.